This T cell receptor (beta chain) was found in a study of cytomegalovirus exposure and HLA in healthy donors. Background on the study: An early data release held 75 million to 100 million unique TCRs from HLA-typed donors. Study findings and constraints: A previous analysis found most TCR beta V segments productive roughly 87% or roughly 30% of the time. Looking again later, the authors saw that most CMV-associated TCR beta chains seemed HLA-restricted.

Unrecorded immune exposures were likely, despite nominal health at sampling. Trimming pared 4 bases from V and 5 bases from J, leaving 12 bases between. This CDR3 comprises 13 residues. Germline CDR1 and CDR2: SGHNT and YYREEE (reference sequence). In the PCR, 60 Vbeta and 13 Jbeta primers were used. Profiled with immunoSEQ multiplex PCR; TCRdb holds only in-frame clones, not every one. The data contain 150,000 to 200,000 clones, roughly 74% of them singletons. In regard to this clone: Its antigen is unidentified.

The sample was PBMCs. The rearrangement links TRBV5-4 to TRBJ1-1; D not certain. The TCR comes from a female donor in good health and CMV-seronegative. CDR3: CASSGLTGTEAFF. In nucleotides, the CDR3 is TGTGCCAGCAGCGGACTAACCGGAACTGAAGCTTTCTTT.